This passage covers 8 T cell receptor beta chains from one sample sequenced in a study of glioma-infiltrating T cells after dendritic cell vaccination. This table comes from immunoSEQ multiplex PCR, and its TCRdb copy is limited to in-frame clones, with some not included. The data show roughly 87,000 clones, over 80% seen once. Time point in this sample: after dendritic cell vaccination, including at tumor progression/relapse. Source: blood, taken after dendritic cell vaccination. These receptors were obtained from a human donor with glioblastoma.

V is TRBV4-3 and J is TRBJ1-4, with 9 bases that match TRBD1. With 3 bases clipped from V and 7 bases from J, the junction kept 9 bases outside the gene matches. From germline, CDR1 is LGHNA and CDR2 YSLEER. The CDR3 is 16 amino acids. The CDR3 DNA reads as TGCGCCAGCAGCCAGGTTTCCGGGACAGGGAGTGAAAAACTGTTTTTT. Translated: CASSQVSGTGSEKLFF.

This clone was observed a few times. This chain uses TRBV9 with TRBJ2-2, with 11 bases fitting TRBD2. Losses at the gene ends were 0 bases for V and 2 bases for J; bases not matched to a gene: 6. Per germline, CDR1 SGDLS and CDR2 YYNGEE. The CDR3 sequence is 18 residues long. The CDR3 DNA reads TGTGCCAGCAGCGTAGTGCTAGCGGGGGGACAAAACACCGGGGAGCTGTTTTTT. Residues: CASSVVLAGGQNTGELFF.

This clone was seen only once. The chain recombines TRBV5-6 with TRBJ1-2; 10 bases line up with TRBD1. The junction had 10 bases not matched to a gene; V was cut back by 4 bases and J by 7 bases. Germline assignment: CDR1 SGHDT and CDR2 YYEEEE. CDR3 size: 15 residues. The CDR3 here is CASSVGQGRSGGYTF. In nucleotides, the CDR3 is TGTGCCAGCAGCGTGGGACAGGGGCGATCGGGTGGCTACACCTTC.

CDR3 in DNA: TGTGCCAGCAGCGTAGTGGGTAGCGGGGGGGCCGGAGATACGCAGTATTTT. This codes for CASSVVGSGGAGDTQYF. The rearrangement links TRBV9 to TRBJ2-3; 11 bases align to TRBD2. Germline V gene lookup returns CDR1 SGDLS and CDR2 YYNGEE. The CDR3 covers 17 residues. The V gene end was trimmed by 0 bases and the J gene end by 5 bases; junction bases not matched to a gene: 8.

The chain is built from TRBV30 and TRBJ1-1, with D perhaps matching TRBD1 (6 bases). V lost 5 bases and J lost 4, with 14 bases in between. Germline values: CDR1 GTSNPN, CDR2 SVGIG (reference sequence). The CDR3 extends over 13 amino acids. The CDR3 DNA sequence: TGTGCCTGGGAAGGGGGGGTCGCCACTGAAGCTTTCTTT. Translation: CAWEGGVATEAFF. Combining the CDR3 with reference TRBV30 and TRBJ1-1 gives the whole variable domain SQTIHQWPATLVQPVGSPLSLECTVEGTSNPNLYWYRQAAGRGLQLLFYSVGIGQISSEVPQNLSASRPQDRQFILSSKKLLLSDSGFYLCAWEGGVATEAFFGQGTRLTVV.

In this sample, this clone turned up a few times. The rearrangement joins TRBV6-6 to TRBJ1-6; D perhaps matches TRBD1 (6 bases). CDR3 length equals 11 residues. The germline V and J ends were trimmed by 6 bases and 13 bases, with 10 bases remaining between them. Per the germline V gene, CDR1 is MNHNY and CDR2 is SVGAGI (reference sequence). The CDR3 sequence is CASRGTGPLHF. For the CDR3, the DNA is TGTGCCAGCAGAGGAACAGGGCCCCTCCACTTT.

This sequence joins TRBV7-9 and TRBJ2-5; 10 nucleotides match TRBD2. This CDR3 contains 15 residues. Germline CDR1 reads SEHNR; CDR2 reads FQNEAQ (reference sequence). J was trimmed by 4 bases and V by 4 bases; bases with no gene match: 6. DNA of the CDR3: TGTGCCAGCAGCTCCAGACTAGCGGGCGGAGAGACCCAGTACTTC. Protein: CASSSRLAGGETQYF.

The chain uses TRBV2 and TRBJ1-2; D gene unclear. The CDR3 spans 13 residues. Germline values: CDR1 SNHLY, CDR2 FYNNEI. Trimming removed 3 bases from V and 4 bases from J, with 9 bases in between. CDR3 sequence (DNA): TGTGCCAGCAGTGATCTCTTGAGCTATGGCTACACCTTC. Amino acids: CASSDLLSYGYTF. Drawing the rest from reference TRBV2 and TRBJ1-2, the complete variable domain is EPEVTQTPSHQVTQMGQEVILRCVPISNHLYFYWYRQILGQKVEFLVSFYNNEISEKSEIFDDQFSVERPDGSNFTLKIRSTKLEDSAMYFCASSDLLSYGYTFGSGTRLTVV.